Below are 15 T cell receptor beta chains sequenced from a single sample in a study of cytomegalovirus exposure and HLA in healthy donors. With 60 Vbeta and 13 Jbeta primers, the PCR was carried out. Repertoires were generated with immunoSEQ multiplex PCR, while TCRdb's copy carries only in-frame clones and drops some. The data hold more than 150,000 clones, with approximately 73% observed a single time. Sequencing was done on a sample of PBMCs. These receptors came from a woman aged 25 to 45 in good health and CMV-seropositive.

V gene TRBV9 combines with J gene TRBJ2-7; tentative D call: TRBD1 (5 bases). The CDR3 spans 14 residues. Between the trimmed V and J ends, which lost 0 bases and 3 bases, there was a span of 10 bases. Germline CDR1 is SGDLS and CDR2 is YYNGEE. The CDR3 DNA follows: TGTGCCAGCAGCGTAGAGGGGAAAGGCTACGAGCAGTACTTC. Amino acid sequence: CASSVEGKGYEQYF.

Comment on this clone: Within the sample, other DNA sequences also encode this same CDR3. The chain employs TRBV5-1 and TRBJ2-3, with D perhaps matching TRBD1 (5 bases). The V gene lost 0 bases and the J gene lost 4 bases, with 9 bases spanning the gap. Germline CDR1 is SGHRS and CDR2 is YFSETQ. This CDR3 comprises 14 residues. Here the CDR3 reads CASSLGQGADTQYF. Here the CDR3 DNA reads TGCGCCAGCAGCTTGGGGCAGGGTGCAGATACGCAGTATTTT.

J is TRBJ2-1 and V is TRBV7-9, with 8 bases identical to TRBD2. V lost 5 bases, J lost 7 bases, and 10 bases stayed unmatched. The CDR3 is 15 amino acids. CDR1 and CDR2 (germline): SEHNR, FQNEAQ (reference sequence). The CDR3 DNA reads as TGTGCCAGCAGCCCCCTTCGGGGGGGCGCGAATGAGCAGTTCTTC. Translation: CASSPLRGGANEQFF.

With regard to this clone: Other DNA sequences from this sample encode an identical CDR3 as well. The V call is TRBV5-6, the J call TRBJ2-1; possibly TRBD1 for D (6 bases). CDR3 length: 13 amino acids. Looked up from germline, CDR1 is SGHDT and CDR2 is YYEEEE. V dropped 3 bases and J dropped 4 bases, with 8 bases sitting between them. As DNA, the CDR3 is TGTGCCAGCAGCTCTGGACAGTACAATGAGCAGTTCTTC. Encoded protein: CASSSGQYNEQFF.

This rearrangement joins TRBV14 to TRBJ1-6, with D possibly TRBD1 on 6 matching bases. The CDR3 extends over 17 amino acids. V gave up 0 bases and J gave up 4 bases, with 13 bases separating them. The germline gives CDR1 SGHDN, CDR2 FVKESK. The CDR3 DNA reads TGTGCCAGCAGCCAAGATTCGGGGCAGGGGTATAATTCACCCCTCCACTTT. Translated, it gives CASSQDSGQGYNSPLHF.

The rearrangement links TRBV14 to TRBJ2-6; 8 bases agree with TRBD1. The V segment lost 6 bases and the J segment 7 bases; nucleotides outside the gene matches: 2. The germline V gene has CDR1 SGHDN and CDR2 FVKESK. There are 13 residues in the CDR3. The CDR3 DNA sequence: TGTGCCAGCAGTGGACAGGGAGCCAACGTCCTGACTTTC. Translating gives CASSGQGANVLTF.

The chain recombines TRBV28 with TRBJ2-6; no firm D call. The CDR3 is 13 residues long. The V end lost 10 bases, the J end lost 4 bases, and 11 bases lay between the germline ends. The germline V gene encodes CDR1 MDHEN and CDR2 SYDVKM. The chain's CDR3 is CATLSPGANVLTF. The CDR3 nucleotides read TGTGCCACCCTTTCCCCCGGGGCCAACGTCCTGACTTTC.

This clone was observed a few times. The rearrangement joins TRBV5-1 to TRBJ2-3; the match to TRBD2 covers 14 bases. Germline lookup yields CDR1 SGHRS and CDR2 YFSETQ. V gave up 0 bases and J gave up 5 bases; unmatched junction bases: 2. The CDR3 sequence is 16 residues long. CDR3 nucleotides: TGCGCCAGCAGCTTGGGACTAGCGGGGGGGGAAGATACGCAGTATTTT. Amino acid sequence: CASSLGLAGGEDTQYF.

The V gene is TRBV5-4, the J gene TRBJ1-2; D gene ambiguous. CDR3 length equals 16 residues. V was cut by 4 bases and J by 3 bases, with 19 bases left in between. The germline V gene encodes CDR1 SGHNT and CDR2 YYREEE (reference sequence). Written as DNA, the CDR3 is TGTGCCAGCAGCCGGGAAGGACCACCGGAGGACTATGGCTACACCTTC. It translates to CASSREGPPEDYGYTF.

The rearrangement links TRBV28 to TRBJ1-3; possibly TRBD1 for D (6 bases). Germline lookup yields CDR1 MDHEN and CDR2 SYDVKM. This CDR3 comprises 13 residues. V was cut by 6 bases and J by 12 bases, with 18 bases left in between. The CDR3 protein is CASRLSGTFHIYF. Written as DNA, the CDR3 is TGTGCCAGCAGGCTCTCCGGGACATTCCACATATATTTT.

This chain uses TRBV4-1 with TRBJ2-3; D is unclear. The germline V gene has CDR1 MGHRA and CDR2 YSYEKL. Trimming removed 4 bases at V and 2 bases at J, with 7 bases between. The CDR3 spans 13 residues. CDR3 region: CASSRYYTDTQYF. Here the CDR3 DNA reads TGCGCCAGCAGCCGCTACTACACAGATACGCAGTATTTT.

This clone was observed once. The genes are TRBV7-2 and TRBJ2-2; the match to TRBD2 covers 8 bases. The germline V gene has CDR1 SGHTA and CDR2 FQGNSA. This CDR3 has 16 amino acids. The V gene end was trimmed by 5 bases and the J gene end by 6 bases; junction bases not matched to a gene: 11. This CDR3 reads CASSRLGLGGAGELFF. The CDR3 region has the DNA TGTGCCAGCAGCCGGCTGGGACTAGGCGGCGCCGGGGAGCTGTTTTTT.

In nucleotides, the CDR3 is TGTGCTAGTGGTTATACCCAGGGGGCCCCGGAGACCCAGTACTTC. This gives the protein CASGYTQGAPETQYF. The chain carries TRBV12-5 and TRBJ2-5; 8 bases are a match to TRBD1. With V trimmed by 4 bases and J by 5 bases, 9 bases remained unmatched. This CDR3 is 15 amino acids long. Germline CDR1 LGHNT, CDR2 FRNRAP.

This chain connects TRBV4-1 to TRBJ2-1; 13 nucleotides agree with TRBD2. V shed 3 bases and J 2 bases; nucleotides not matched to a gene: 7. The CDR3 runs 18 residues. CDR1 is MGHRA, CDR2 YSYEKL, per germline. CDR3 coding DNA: TGCGCCAGCAGCCACCCCCGACTAGCGGGGGGACCCTACAATGAGCAGTTCTTC. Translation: CASSHPRLAGGPYNEQFF.

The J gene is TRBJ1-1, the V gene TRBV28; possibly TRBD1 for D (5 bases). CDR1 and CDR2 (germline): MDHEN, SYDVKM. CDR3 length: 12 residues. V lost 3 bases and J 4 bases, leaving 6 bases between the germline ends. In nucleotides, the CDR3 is TGTGCCAGCAGTTTCGGGGGCACTGAAGCTTTCTTT. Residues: CASSFGGTEAFF.